The clone carrying this T cell receptor beta chain was picked up one time. Its antigen remains unidentified. The sample's time point: week 35, safety follow-up. In the vaccine, a single dose held 300 ug of the mutant IDH1 20-mer peptide, along with topical imiquimod. These data originate in a study of a mutant IDH1 vaccine in newly diagnosed glioma. In the study overall: Vaccines were first given 4-6 weeks after radiotherapy alone, or with temozolomide cycles. Treated patients, averaging approximately 40 years, were roughly 62% male and about 38% female. Broader study findings: Pseudoprogression seemed unrelated to changes in top peripheral T cell clonotypes. It was 80% to 95% of patients that developed vaccine-induced immune responses.

The table came from immunoSEQ multiplex PCR; TCRdb's copy has only in-frame clones and leaves some out. Of about 50,000 clones in the sample, 84% were seen once. Germline V CDR1 and CDR2: SNHLY, FYNNEI. V lost 3 bases and J lost 13, with 21 bases in between. CDR3 length: 15 residues. This sample comprised PBMCs, obtained from a glioma patient whose treatment included an IDH1 peptide vaccine. This TCR was sampled from a young woman with glioma. This chain joins TRBV2 and TRBJ1-4, with D perhaps TRBD1 (5 bases). The CDR3 sequence is CASSDFPSGGELLFF. In nucleotides, the CDR3 is TGTGCCAGCAGTGACTTTCCGTCGGGGGGAGAGTTACTGTTTTTT.